The T cell receptor (beta chain) described here comes from a study of T cells after yellow fever vaccination. This clonotype appeared a few times. In TCRdb, the 5' RACE reads were re-called with MiXCR into one record per CDR3 protein. This table has around 340,000 distinct CDR3 sequences, 8.7% appearing once. V lost 3 bases and J lost 5, with 23 bases in between. This CDR3 is built from 17 residues. CDR1 and CDR2 (germline): SEHNR, FQNEAQ (reference sequence). The chain links TRBV7-9 to TRBJ2-7; TRBD2 might be the D (5 bases). This sequence originates from a man aged 18 to 29 who received the YFV17D yellow fever vaccine. The sequenced sample was PBMCs, obtained on the day of the first yellow fever vaccination. The DNA of the CDR3 is TGTGCCAGCAGCTTGGACCTTAGACGACCCGAGGGCCACGAGCAGTACTTC. This translates into CASSLDLRRPEGHEQYF.